The 2 T cell receptor beta chains below come from one sample, sequenced in a study of naive and memory T cell subsets (dated by TCRdb to the late 2010s). The library was built by means of UMI-ligation and nested PCR. The instrument was an Illumina MiSeq. The beta constant-region primer consisted of an equimolar mixture of two oligonucleotides that together covered TRBC1 and TRBC2. Four rounds of PCR were used to amplify ligated cDNA, with nested alpha and beta constant-region primers being used together with the SP2 primer. The raw public reads went through TCRdb reprocessing: fastp at Q25, MiXCR clone calling, in-frame beta chains kept. Identical CDR3 proteins give one entry, which carries the most common genes and DNA. In all, the sample holds tens of thousands of distinct CDR3 sequences, and roughly 18% of those were seen once. Around 3.3% of the sample is in the top ten clones. The source material was effector memory CD4+ T cells from blood. The cell subset or site tag for this specimen amounts to: effector memory, CD45RA- CD27-. The source is a human donor in good health.

Many counts were recorded for this clonotype. The gene calls are TRBV2 and TRBJ1-1, with TRBD1 identical over 9 bases. Per the germline V gene, CDR1 is SNHLY and CDR2 is FYNNEI. V lost 6 bases to trimming and J lost 7 bases; unmatched junction nucleotides: 6. The CDR3 runs 13 residues. CDR3 sequence reads: CASSRRQGDEAFF. Written as DNA, the CDR3 is TGTGCCAGCAGCCGACGACAGGGGGATGAAGCTTTCTTT.

This clonotype was seen more than once but under ten times. The chain couples TRBV7-2 to TRBJ2-7, with 9 bases aligning to TRBD1. Germline V gene sequence: CDR1 SGHTA, CDR2 FQGNSA. V shed 5 bases, J shed 7 bases, and the junction held 12 bases outside the gene matches. The CDR3 covers 15 residues. The CDR3 sequence: CASSETGTGTREQYF. The CDR3 DNA sequence: TGTGCCAGCAGCGAAACCGGGACAGGGACGAGGGAGCAGTACTTC.